These 8 T cell receptor beta chains share one sample of origin, sequenced in a study of response to subunit inactivated influenza vaccine. TCRdb itself ran the RT-PCR reads through MiXCR, one entry per CDR3 protein. Of about half a million distinct CDR3 sequences listed, around 25% were seen once; the top ten hold approximately 2%. The specimen was CD4+ T cells sorted from PBMCs, collected 5 days after vaccination. Source of these receptors: a man between 50 and 59 years old who received an inactivated influenza vaccine.

The chain has TRBV3-1 and TRBJ1-6; 9 positions agree with TRBD1. The CDR3 totals 15 residues. In germline, CDR1 is LGHDT, CDR2 YNNKEL (reference sequence). The V segment lost 5 bases and the J segment 7 bases; nucleotides outside the gene matches: 6. DNA of the CDR3: TGTGCCAGCAGCACCCTAGGACAGGGGAATTCACCCCTCCACTTT. Translation: CASSTLGQGNSPLHF.

V and J are TRBV11-2 and TRBJ1-1, with D tentatively TRBD1 (5 bases). CDR3 length equals 14 residues. V was cut by 4 bases and J by 3 bases, with 12 bases left in between. CDR1 and CDR2 from the germline V gene are SGHAT and FQNNGV. In DNA, the CDR3 is TGTGCCAGCAGCTGGGGCCCCTCTGACACTGAAGCTTTCTTT. Translating it yields CASSWGPSDTEAFF.

In this sample, this clonotype turned up many times. The rearrangement joins TRBV10-3 to TRBJ2-7, with 10 bases matching TRBD1. The V gene's germline CDR1 is ENHRY and CDR2 SYGVKD. The CDR3 loop spans 16 amino acids. Trimming took 10 bases from V and 2 from J; bases not matched to a gene: 14. The CDR3 loop reads CATGGTGDPLTYEQYF. CDR3 sequence (DNA): TGTGCCACCGGCGGGACAGGGGATCCTCTAACCTACGAGCAGTACTTC.

CDR3 region: CASSFFGGQETQYF. DNA for the CDR3: TGTGCCAGCAGTTTCTTTGGGGGGCAAGAGACCCAGTACTTC. V usage is TRBV12-3 or TRBV12-4 and J usage is TRBJ2-5, with TRBD2 as a possible D gene (6 bases). Deletions cut 3 bases from V and 2 bases from J, with 10 bases between. The CDR3 spans 14 residues.

This clonotype occurred a few times. The rearrangement uses TRBV4-3 and TRBJ2-1, with D possibly called TRBD1 or TRBD2 (5 bases each). Germline V gene lookup returns CDR1 LGHNA and CDR2 YSLEER. V was cut by 4 bases and J by 0 bases, with 13 bases left in between. This CDR3 contains 16 residues. The DNA of the CDR3 is TGCGCCAGCAGCCGACCCGGGACGGGCTCCTACAATGAGCAGTTCTTC. Amino acids: CASSRPGTGSYNEQFF.

The chain joins TRBV7-9 to TRBJ2-3; D is unresolved. The CDR3 is 13 amino acids. V lost 5 bases to trimming and J lost 2 bases, with 8 bases between them. Germline-derived CDR1 and CDR2 are SEHNR and FQNEAQ (reference sequence). The DNA of the CDR3 is TGTGCCAGCAGCCCGAGCCCCACAGATACGCAGTATTTT. Its protein product is CASSPSPTDTQYF.

The chain uses TRBV7-6 and TRBJ1-1, with TRBD1 matching over 9 bases. V lost 6 bases, J lost 3 bases, and 5 bases stayed unmatched. Germline-derived CDR1 and CDR2 are SGHVS and FNYEAQ. This CDR3 is built from 14 residues. The CDR3 DNA follows: TGTGCCAGCAGTTTGGACAGGGGAGACACTGAAGCTTTCTTT. Residues: CASSLDRGDTEAFF.

V is TRBV5-5 and J is TRBJ2-3, with D unresolved. V lost 2 bases, J lost 0 bases, and 13 bases lay in between. This CDR3 is built from 16 residues. CDR1 and CDR2 (germline): SGHKS, YYEKEE (reference sequence). CDR3 residues: CASSLDPKTSTDTQYF. The CDR3 nucleotides are TGTGCCAGCAGCTTAGATCCCAAAACTAGCACAGATACGCAGTATTTT.